The rows below give T cell receptor beta chains drawn from one sample of a study of blood T cell repertoires in COVID-19. Generated by immunoSEQ multiplex PCR, the TCRdb table keeps only in-frame clones and is missing some. The table includes about 170,000 clones, roughly 91% detected once. The sequenced sample was peripheral blood. The receptors were sampled from a woman in her forties or fifties with acute or convalescent COVID-19. CDR3s include the opening cysteine and the closing phenylalanine or tryptophan. The D gene is left open where the match is weak. Only part of the rows carry a size: once, few, many, or a class if the clone is expanded.

>TRBV18|NA|NA|TRBJ2-2
CASSRQGSYTGELFF
TGTGCCAGCTCACGTCAGGGGTCCTACACCGGGGAGCTGTTTTTT
>TRBV11-2|NA|TRBD2|TRBJ2-3
CASSPPGLATQGTQYF
TGTGCCAGCAGCCCTCCGGGACTAGCTACACAGGGTACGCAGTATTTT
>TRBV5-1|NA|TRBD1|TRBJ1-6
CASSPKTGQGDNSPLHF
TGCGCCAGCAGCCCCAAGACAGGGCAAGGGGATAATTCACCCCTCCACTTT
>TRBV18|NA|NA|TRBJ2-5
CASSPGLRETQYF
TGTGCCAGCTCACCAGGATTGAGGGAGACCCAGTACTTC
>TRBV29-1|NA|NA|TRBJ1-1
CSSAARLDTEAFF
TGCAGTTCTGCGGCCCGACTGGACACTGAAGCTTTCTTT
>TRBV5-4|NA|TRBD1|TRBJ1-6
CASSLGQGDSPLHF
TGTGCCAGCAGCTTGGGACAGGGAGATTCACCCCTCCACTTT
>TRBV28|NA|NA|TRBJ1-2
CASSKSGTNHGYTF
TGTGCCAGCAGTAAATCCGGGACAAACCATGGCTACACCTTC
>TRBV7-9|NA|NA|TRBJ2-1
CASSLQGSSYNEQFF
TGTGCCAGCAGCTTACAGGGAAGCTCCTACAATGAGCAGTTCTTC
>TRBV29-1|NA|TRBD2|TRBJ2-1
CSVEVGGSREQFF
TGCAGCGTTGAGGTGGGGGGGTCTCGGGAGCAGTTCTTC
>TRBV27|NA|NA|TRBJ1-2
CASSPLGGDGVYGYTF
TGTGCCAGCAGTCCCCTAGGCGGGGACGGTGTCTATGGCTACACCTTC
>TRBV4-1|NA|TRBD1|TRBJ1-1
CASSQYLGTGTEAFF
TGCGCCAGCAGCCAATATTTGGGGACAGGAACTGAAGCTTTCTTT
>TRBV24-1|once|TRBD1|TRBJ1-5
CATAQGGQQPQHF
TGTGCCACCGCACAGGGGGGACAGCAGCCCCAGCATTTT
>TRBV3-1/TRBV3-2|NA|NA|TRBJ2-1
CASSQETLAAALGGNEQFF
TGTGCCAGCAGCCAAGAGACTTTAGCAGCGGCACTCGGCGGCAATGAGCAGTTCTTC
>TRBV2|once|NA|TRBJ1-2
CASSVRVGYTF
TGTGCCAGCAGTGTTCGGGTCGGCTACACCTTC
>TRBV10-3|NA|TRBD2|TRBJ2-7
CAISQSGSSYEQYF
TGTGCCATCAGCCAGAGCGGGAGCTCCTACGAGCAGTACTTC
>TRBV24-1|NA|NA|TRBJ2-1
CATSDPPGDEQFF
TGTGCCACCAGTGATCCCCCGGGGGATGAGCAGTTCTTC
>TRBV7-3|NA|NA|TRBJ1-6
CASSPGQRGISPLHF
TGTGCCAGCAGCCCAGGTCAGAGAGGGATTTCACCCCTCCACTTT
>TRBV11-2|NA|NA|TRBJ1-2
CASSTMVGRANYGYTF
TGTGCCAGCAGCACGATGGTGGGCAGGGCTAACTATGGCTACACCTTC
>TRBV5-4|NA|TRBD1|TRBJ2-7
CASSLRGTGGTRYEQYF
TGTGCCAGCAGCTTGAGGGGGACAGGGGGTACCCGCTACGAGCAGTACTTC
>TRBV5-8|NA|NA|TRBJ2-7
CASSLRQADTYEQYF
TGTGCCAGCAGCTTGAGACAGGCTGATACCTACGAGCAGTACTTC
>TRBV30|once|TRBD1|TRBJ1-2
CACPRGDYGYTF
TGTGCCTGCCCCAGGGGGGACTATGGCTACACCTTC
>TRBV24-1|NA|NA|TRBJ2-2
CATSDFSTGELFF
TGTGCCACCAGTGATTTCTCCACCGGGGAGCTGTTTTTT
>TRBV2|NA|NA|TRBJ1-1
CASSGANTEAFF
TGTGCCAGCAGCGGAGCAAACACTGAAGCTTTCTTT
>TRBV28|NA|NA|TRBJ1-4
CASSLSGPGMIHNEKLFF
TGTGCCAGCAGTCTCTCGGGTCCCGGGATGATCCATAATGAAAAACTGTTTTTT
>TRBV2|NA|NA|TRBJ1-1
CASTGEWNTEAFF
TGTGCCAGCACGGGAGAATGGAACACTGAAGCTTTCTTT
>TRBV7-9|NA|NA|TRBJ2-2
CASSPPSGTGELFF
TGTGCCAGCAGCCCCCCCTCGGGCACCGGGGAGCTGTTTTTT
>TRBV19|NA|NA|TRBJ1-1
CASMDEGNTEAFF
TGTGCCAGTATGGACGAGGGGAACACTGAAGCTTTCTTT
>TRBV5-1|NA|NA|TRBJ1-2
CASSLATGDGYTF
TGCGCCAGCAGCTTGGCCACGGGGGATGGCTACACCTTC
>TRBV4-3|NA|NA|TRBJ2-1
CASSPSSPYNEQFF
TGCGCCAGCAGCCCCAGTTCTCCTTACAATGAGCAGTTCTTC
>TRBV9|NA|NA|TRBJ1-1
CASSVEAGSEAFF
TGTGCCAGCAGCGTAGAGGCAGGGTCTGAAGCTTTCTTT
>TRBV7-8|NA|NA|TRBJ1-5
CASSPQEGGMGQPQHF
TGTGCCAGCAGCCCCCAGGAGGGGGGGATGGGTCAGCCCCAGCATTTT
>TRBV7-9|NA|NA|TRBJ1-1
CASSPPGGSTEAFF
TGTGCCAGCAGCCCTCCCGGGGGAAGCACTGAAGCTTTCTTT
>TRBV19|few|NA|TRBJ2-2
CASSPSGGPANTGELFF
TGTGCCAGTAGTCCATCCGGCGGTCCAGCGAACACCGGGGAGCTGTTTTTT
>TRBV11-2|NA|TRBD2|TRBJ2-1
CASSLRAGVLLSNEQFF
TGTGCCAGCAGCTTACGAGCGGGAGTTTTACTGAGCAATGAGCAGTTCTTC
>TRBV30|NA|TRBD2|TRBJ2-3
CAWTRGLAGTDTQYF
TGTGCCTGGACCCGAGGACTAGCGGGGACAGATACGCAGTATTTT
>TRBV18|NA|TRBD1|TRBJ1-5
CASSRTGVDQPQHF
TGTGCCAGCTCGCGGACAGGGGTTGATCAGCCCCAGCATTTT
>TRBV18|NA|NA|TRBJ1-1
CASSPLDRNTEAFF
TGTGCCAGCTCACCGCTGGACAGGAACACTGAAGCTTTCTTT
>TRBV3-1/TRBV3-2|NA|TRBD2|TRBJ2-1
CASSSYLRVSGAYNEQFF
TGTGCCAGCAGCTCCTACCTCCGTGTCAGCGGGGCCTACAATGAGCAGTTCTTC
>TRBV19|NA|NA|TRBJ1-5
CASSLDTWVPQPQHF
TGTGCCAGTAGTCTGGACACCTGGGTGCCCCAGCCCCAGCATTTT
>TRBV5-1|once|TRBD2|TRBJ2-5
CASSLAGRAETQYF
TGCGCCAGCAGCTTGGCCGGGAGGGCAGAGACCCAGTACTTC